The T cell receptor beta chain under discussion was sequenced for a study of response to subunit inactivated influenza vaccine (dated 2018 in TCRdb). At the level of the whole study: Deep quantitative T cell receptor repertoire profiling was used in the study to track responses to a trivalent subunit inactivated influenza vaccine. Overall study outcomes, separate from this receptor: It was suggested by the authors that each seasonal influenza vaccination may recruit only a limited number of new T cells.

This clonotype was seen only a few times. Its cognate antigen has yet to be identified. Nothing much larger sits one base from this clone, and base qualities are not available. Receptors were amplified or captured by RT-PCR. Sequenced on an Illumina HiSeq 2500. TCRdb reprocessing: public reads trimmed at Q25 with fastp, clones called with MiXCR, in-frame beta chains kept. Records with the same CDR3 protein are collapsed into one entry carrying the most frequent genes and DNA. This sample lists about 160,000 distinct CDR3 sequences; approximately 12% were detected once. The ten biggest clones cover approximately 39% of the sample. Source: CD8+ T cells sorted from PBMCs, taken 23 months after vaccination. The receptor comes from a man between 50 and 75 years old who received an inactivated influenza vaccine. Donor details come from another sample of the same person, matched by shared clones.

For the CDR3, the sequence is CASSPIGRADTQYF. The DNA reads as follows: TGTGCCAGCAGTCCCATCGGGCGGGCAGATACGCAGTATTTT. The V and J segments used are TRBV28 and TRBJ2-3; tentative D gene TRBD2, with 5 bases matching. From cysteine to phenylalanine, the CDR3 is 14 amino acids long. The read is trimmed to its CDR3 DNA, 42 bases read in frame from base 1. In the germline V gene, CDR1 corresponds to MDHEN and CDR2 to SYDVKM. V is shortened by 5 bases, J by 4 bases, and the region joining them spans 13 bases.